The 8 T cell receptor beta chains listed next were all sequenced from one sample in a study of T cell responses to AZD1222 COVID-19 vaccine. TCRdb keeps only in-frame clones here, not all; method: immunoSEQ multiplex PCR. The repertoire includes approximately 140,000 clones, about 93% of them detected once, and roughly 5.6% sits in the top ten. Sample: peripheral blood, taken on day 0 of AZD1222 vaccination. The receptors come from an adult in good health.

This clone has only one observation. The chain employs TRBV29-1 and TRBJ2-3; TRBD2 matches 10 bases. Germline assignment: CDR1 SQVTM and CDR2 ANQGSEA. With V trimmed by 2 bases and J by 5 bases, 13 bases remained unmatched. The CDR3 has 17 amino acids. The CDR3 region has the DNA TGCAGCGTTGAACGCCCACCCCGGGAGCGGGGGGGAGATACGCAGTATTTT. Amino acids: CSVERPPRERGGDTQYF.

The V call is TRBV27, the J call TRBJ2-7, with 7 positions matching TRBD1. V dropped 6 bases and J dropped 2; count of bases not matched to a gene: 4. The CDR3 loop spans 13 amino acids. The V gene's germline CDR1 is MNHEY and CDR2 SMNVEV (reference sequence). CDR3 nucleotide sequence: TGTGCCAGCAGCCCCGGACAGGCCTACGAGCAGTACTTC. It specifies CASSPGQAYEQYF.

The CDR3 nucleotides are TGTGCCTGGGAGGGGATCTACAGGGGAATGGAGACCCAGTACTTC. Translating gives CAWEGIYRGMETQYF. The chain is built from TRBV30 and TRBJ2-5; 7 bases fit TRBD1. Germline values: CDR1 GTSNPN, CDR2 SVGIG (reference sequence). The ends lost 5 bases at V and 5 bases at J; junction bases unmatched: 14. The CDR3 runs to 15 residues. The variable domain in full, completed from reference TRBV30 and TRBJ2-5, reads SQTIHQWPATLVQPVGSPLSLECTVEGTSNPNLYWYRQAAGRGLQLLFYSVGIGQISSEVPQNLSASRPQDRQFILSSKKLLLSDSGFYLCAWEGIYRGMETQYFGPGTRLLVL.

Only one count was recorded for this clone. The chain is built from TRBV29-1 and TRBJ2-3; 8 bases line up with TRBD2. CDR1 and CDR2 (germline): SQVTM, ANQGSEA. The CDR3 loop spans 14 amino acids. With V trimmed by 7 bases and J by 1 base, 7 bases remained unmatched. CDR3 DNA: TGCAGCGCTAACAGCGGGAGCGGCACAGATACGCAGTATTTT. Its protein product is CSANSGSGTDTQYF.

The rearrangement uses TRBV20-1 and TRBJ2-3; 7 bases align to TRBD2. J gave up 6 bases and V 3 bases, and 12 bases lay outside the gene matches. Germline values: CDR1 DFQATT, CDR2 SNEGSKA (reference sequence). The CDR3 totals 15 residues. Here the CDR3 reads CSASEESGTYDTQYF. The CDR3 DNA sequence: TGCAGTGCTAGTGAAGAGAGCGGGACTTATGATACGCAGTATTTT.

The chain links TRBV3-1 (or the pseudogene TRBV3-2) to TRBJ1-1; TRBD1 is a possible D gene (5 bases). V was trimmed by 1 base and J by 1 base, leaving 10 bases between them. The CDR3 covers 15 residues. The germline CDR1 and CDR2 sequences are LGHDT and YNNKEL (reference sequence). The CDR3 bases are TGTGCCAGCAGCCAAGGGAACAGGAGGAACACTGAAGCTTTCTTT. It codes for CASSQGNRRNTEAFF.

The chain joins TRBV5-6 to TRBJ2-3; TRBD2 is a possible D gene (6 bases). V was shortened by 2 bases and J by 6 bases, with 13 bases between the two germline ends. Germline V CDR1 and CDR2: SGHDT, YYEEEE. The CDR3 covers 14 residues. This CDR3 is CASSFAGMRDTQYF. The CDR3 DNA sequence: TGTGCCAGCAGCTTCGCGGGGATGAGGGATACGCAGTATTTT.

The genes are TRBV11-1 and TRBJ2-7, with D hard to call. This CDR3 is built from 13 residues. Trimming took off 3 bases at V and 2 bases at J, with 8 bases between the two ends. Germline CDR1 and CDR2: SGHAT and FQDESV (reference sequence). The CDR3 reads CASSFDGTYEQYF. The CDR3 DNA reads as TGTGCCAGCAGCTTCGACGGTACCTACGAGCAGTACTTC.